Listed below are T cell receptor beta chains from one sample, sequenced in a study of blood T cell repertoires in COVID-19. Measured with immunoSEQ multiplex PCR; TCRdb has only the in-frame clones, and not every one. The sample lists more than 95,000 clones, around four fifths occurring once. Sequencing was carried out using peripheral blood. The receptors were sampled from a man between 60 and 75 years old with acute or convalescent COVID-19. CDR3s include the opening cysteine and the closing phenylalanine or tryptophan. Each record gives: J gene, V gene, clone size, CDR3 length, D gene, CDR3 DNA, CDR3 protein. The D gene is left open where the match is weak. Some rows mark clone size as missing; the rest say once, few, many or name a class of expanded clone.

TRBJ2-2,TRBV27,few,16,TRBD2,TGTGCCAGCAGTTTGAGCGGGGGTCGGGTCACCGGGGAGCTGTTTTTT,CASSLSGGRVTGELFF
TRBJ2-1,TRBV6-6,NA,19,TRBD1,TGTGCCAGCAGTCCCCGGGACAGGGGCCAGTTAAGCTCCTACAATGAGCAGTTCTTC,CASSPRDRGQLSSYNEQFF
TRBJ1-2,TRBV27,NA,15,NA,TGTGCCAGCACCCGGGTCGGCGGGGCTAACTATGGCTACACCTTC,CASTRVGGANYGYTF
TRBJ2-3,TRBV5-1,NA,15,NA,TGCGCCAGCAGCCCGGGGGACAGAACCACAGATACGCAGTATTTT,CASSPGDRTTDTQYF
TRBJ1-6,TRBV4-1,NA,15,NA,TGCGCCAGCAGCTCCCGACCGAGCGATAATTCACCCCTCCACTTT,CASSSRPSDNSPLHF
TRBJ2-1,TRBV7-3,once,13,TRBD1,TGTGCCAGCAGCGCGCGACAGGGGCATGAGCAGTTCTTC,CASSARQGHEQFF
TRBJ1-2,TRBV7-6,NA,15,NA,TGTGCCAGCACCCTGTCCCCTTCACAGGGAGGGAGCTACACCTTC,CASTLSPSQGGSYTF
TRBJ1-2,TRBV14,few,12,TRBD1,TGTGCCAGCAGCGCACAGGGGGGGGGCTACACCTTC,CASSAQGGGYTF
TRBJ2-7,TRBV5-1,few,15,NA,TGCGCCAGCAGCCCAACGGGGCAGGGGATCTACGAGCAGTACTTC,CASSPTGQGIYEQYF
TRBJ2-5,TRBV24-1,NA,15,TRBD2,TGTGCCACCAGTAGAACTAGCGGGAGAGAAGAGACCCAGTACTTC,CATSRTSGREETQYF
TRBJ1-5,TRBV7-3,once,16,TRBD1,TGTGCCAGCAGCCTACCGGGACAGGGGAACAATCAGCCCCAGCATTTT,CASSLPGQGNNQPQHF
TRBJ2-1,TRBV24-1,NA,18,TRBD2,TGTGCCACCAGTGATTTTCCTCGGGCGGGAGGGACCTACAATGAGCAGTTCTTC,CATSDFPRAGGTYNEQFF
TRBJ2-7,TRBV10-1,NA,16,TRBD2,TGCGCCAGCAGCCCTGTCCTAGCGGGAGTATGTTACGAGCAGTACTTC,CASSPVLAGVCYEQYF
TRBJ2-3,TRBV5-1,NA,14,TRBD2,TGCGCCAGCAGCCGTCTAGCGGGGGAAGATACGCAGTATTTT,CASSRLAGEDTQYF
TRBJ2-3,TRBV4-1,few,16,TRBD2,TGCGCCAGCAGCCTAAAACTAGCGGGAGAGGCAGATACGCAGTATTTT,CASSLKLAGEADTQYF
TRBJ2-2,TRBV7-2,NA,14,TRBD2,TGTGCCAGCAGCTTGGGACTAGCCGCCGGGGAGCTGTTTTTT,CASSLGLAAGELFF
TRBJ1-2,TRBV7-9,many,12,NA,TGTGCCAGCAGCTTAGATGGTGGCGGCTACACCTTC,CASSLDGGGYTF
TRBJ1-1,TRBV19,few,15,TRBD1,TGTGCCAGTAGTCTACGGACAGGAAAGTACACTGAAGCTTTCTTT,CASSLRTGKYTEAFF
TRBJ1-2,TRBV6-5,NA,15,TRBD1,TGTGCCAGCAGTACCCGGGACAGGGGAGTACGTGGCTACACCTTC,CASSTRDRGVRGYTF
TRBJ2-7,TRBV27,once,13,NA,TGTGCCAGTTCCGGCCTCTCGAGGCGCGAGCAGTACTTC,CASSGLSRREQYF
TRBJ2-3,TRBV3-1/TRBV3-2,NA,19,TRBD2,TGTGCCAGCAGCCAAGGAAGGACTAGCGGGGGTTCTAGCACCGATACGCAGTATTTT,CASSQGRTSGGSSTDTQYF
TRBJ1-2,TRBV7-9,NA,15,NA,TGTGCCAGCAGCCCGAACACGGACAGCGGCTATGGCTACACCTTC,CASSPNTDSGYGYTF
TRBJ2-7,TRBV5-1,NA,13,NA,TGCGCCAGCAGCGCGGACAGACCCTACGAGCAGTACTTC,CASSADRPYEQYF
TRBJ1-2,TRBV27,NA,14,TRBD1,TGTGCCAGCAGACCAGACAGGGGGGCCTATGGCTACACCTTC,CASRPDRGAYGYTF
TRBJ1-2,TRBV24-1,NA,14,TRBD1,TGTGCCACCAGTGATCCAAGACAGGGTGGAAGTTACACCTTC,CATSDPRQGGSYTF
TRBJ1-4,TRBV30,NA,13,NA,TGTGCCTGGAGTCCGGAGGGCCATGAAAAACTGTTTTTT,CAWSPEGHEKLFF
TRBJ2-5,TRBV28,NA,14,TRBD1,TGTGCCAGCAGTATACAGGGGGCCGAGGAGACCCAGTACTTC,CASSIQGAEETQYF
TRBJ2-6,TRBV19,NA,16,NA,TGTGCCAGTAGTCCCCGTACGAGCTCTGGGGCCAACGTCCTGACTTTC,CASSPRTSSGANVLTF
TRBJ2-7,TRBV6-5,NA,14,TRBD1,TGTGCCAGCAGGAGGACAGGGGAGACCTACGAGCAGTACTTC,CASRRTGETYEQYF
TRBJ2-7,TRBV19,NA,14,TRBD1,TGTGCCAGTAGTCCGGACAGGATCTCCTACGAGCAGTACTTC,CASSPDRISYEQYF
TRBJ1-1,TRBV10-2,NA,14,NA,TGCGCCAGCAGTGAGTTGGGGGGGGGCACTGAAGCTTTCTTT,CASSELGGGTEAFF
TRBJ1-3,TRBV5-1,once,15,NA,TGCGCCAGCAGCTGGACAGCTAACTCTGGAAACACCATATATTTT,CASSWTANSGNTIYF
TRBJ2-2,TRBV5-1,NA,14,NA,TGCGCCAGCAGCTTGCTAGGGAACACCGGGGAGCTGTTTTTT,CASSLLGNTGELFF
TRBJ2-3,TRBV24-1,NA,11,TRBD2,TGTGCCACCAGTGACCCTAGCGGGAATTATTTT,CATSDPSGNYF
TRBJ2-2,TRBV7-9,NA,15,TRBD2,TGTGCCAGCAGCTTAGATGCGGGAGCTGGCGCGGAGCTGTTTTTT,CASSLDAGAGAELFF
TRBJ1-1,TRBV12-3/TRBV12-4,NA,12,NA,TGTGCCAGCAGTTTCGGGTTGCCTGAAGCTTTCTTT,CASSFGLPEAFF
TRBJ1-1,TRBV6-7,few,17,NA,TGTGCCAGCAGTTACTCGGTCGGAATGGGGGGGAACACTGAAGCTTTCTTT,CASSYSVGMGGNTEAFF
TRBJ1-6,TRBV19,NA,15,NA,TGTGCCAGCGTTCATCCGGGGACTCCTAATTCACCCCTCCACTTT,CASVHPGTPNSPLHF
TRBJ1-2,TRBV6-6,many,13,NA,TGTGCCAGCACCCAGACAGACTCCTATGGCTACACCTTC,CASTQTDSYGYTF
TRBJ1-5,TRBV3-1/TRBV3-2,once,15,TRBD1,TGTGCCAGCAGCCAAGGAGGGGGCAGCAATCAGCCCCAGCATTTT,CASSQGGGSNQPQHF
TRBJ2-3,TRBV6-2/TRBV6-3,NA,16,NA,TGTGCCAGCAGTTACCCCGAATCGCGGGCAAAAGATACGCAGTATTTT,CASSYPESRAKDTQYF
TRBJ2-1,TRBV6-2/TRBV6-3,few,12,NA,TGTGCCAGCAGTAGTTCGATAATCGGGCAGTTCTTC,CASSSSIIGQFF
TRBJ1-4,TRBV3-1/TRBV3-2,few,14,NA,TGTGCCAGCAGCCACAGGGTCACTAATGAAAAACTGTTTTTT,CASSHRVTNEKLFF
TRBJ2-2,TRBV7-3,NA,17,NA,TGTGCCAGCAGCGCCTACCCCGCAGGGTTAAGCGCCGGGGAGCTGTTTTTT,CASSAYPAGLSAGELFF
TRBJ2-1,TRBV18,few,14,NA,TGTGCCAGCTCACCACTAGGCGGGGAAAATGAGCAGTTCTTC,CASSPLGGENEQFF
TRBJ2-3,TRBV5-1,NA,17,NA,TGCGCCAGCAGCTTGGGCCCGCCGAATGGCCGCACAGATACGCAGTATTTT,CASSLGPPNGRTDTQYF
TRBJ2-3,TRBV3-1/TRBV3-2,NA,21,TRBD2,TGTGCCAGCAGCCAAGATAGATATGGGCGTACTAGCGGGGGGAGCACAGATACGCAGTATTTT,CASSQDRYGRTSGGSTDTQYF